These T cell receptor beta chains were read from a single sample in a study of cytomegalovirus exposure and HLA in healthy donors. Sequencing used immunoSEQ multiplex PCR; TCRdb keeps in-frame clones, though not all of them. There are 270,000 or so clones in the sample; 86% occur only once, and less than 4% lies in the top ten. The specimen sequenced was PBMCs. These receptors were taken from a middle-aged man in good health and CMV-seropositive. Both conserved end residues are part of each CDR3. Fields, in order: clone size, D gene, V gene, J gene, CDR3 DNA, CDR3 protein. D genes are given only for firm matches. Size is stated for part of the rows, as once, few or many counts, or as a class when the clone is expanded.

few	.	TRBV7-9	TRBJ2-7	TGTGCCAGCACCTCCGGGTACGAGCAGTACTTC	CASTSGYEQYF
.	.	TRBV27	TRBJ2-7	TGTGCCAGCAGTTTAGGGACTTCAAGCTACGAGCAGTACTTC	CASSLGTSSYEQYF
.	TRBD2	TRBV5-1	TRBJ2-3	TGCGCCAGCGGCTTGGCCAGGGCTAGCGGGAGAGGGAGCACAGATACGCAGTATTTT	CASGLARASGRGSTDTQYF
.	.	TRBV6-5	TRBJ2-1	TGTGCCAGCAGTTACTCCCGCCCGGGGGAATACAATGAGCAGTTCTTC	CASSYSRPGEYNEQFF
.	TRBD1	TRBV7-6	TRBJ2-7	TGTGCCAGCAGCCCCATCGTGGGACAGGGTGTACACGAGCAGTACTTC	CASSPIVGQGVHEQYF
.	.	TRBV27	TRBJ1-3	TGTGCCAGCAGTTTAGGAGGGGCAGGAAACACCATATATTTT	CASSLGGAGNTIYF
.	.	TRBV11-2	TRBJ2-1	TGTGCCAGCAGCTTATGGTCAGTTCAACACAATGAGCAGTTCTTC	CASSLWSVQHNEQFF
.	.	TRBV2	TRBJ2-7	TGTGCCAAAGGTTCGAGAGGTGACGAGCAGTACTTC	CAKGSRGDEQYF
.	.	TRBV28	TRBJ2-3	TGTGCCAGCAGTTTAGCCTGGGGCTTAGATACGCAGTATTTT	CASSLAWGLDTQYF
.	.	TRBV6-5	TRBJ2-3	TGTGCCAGCAGTTACGGGGCAGGGTTCACAGATACGCAGTATTTT	CASSYGAGFTDTQYF
.	TRBD2	TRBV5-6	TRBJ2-7	TGTGCCAGCAGCTCTAGACTAGCGGGCAAAACCTACGAGCAGTACTTC	CASSSRLAGKTYEQYF
.	.	TRBV7-6	TRBJ2-6	TGTGCCAGCAGCTTAGACTACTCTGGGGCCAACGTCCTGACTTTC	CASSLDYSGANVLTF
many	TRBD1	TRBV6-1	TRBJ1-1	TGTGCCAGCAGTCGACAGGGGTGGTACACTGAAGCTTTCTTT	CASSRQGWYTEAFF
few	.	TRBV4-1	TRBJ1-4	TGCGCCAGCAGCCACGTACCAGTTGAAAAACTGTTTTTT	CASSHVPVEKLFF
.	TRBD1	TRBV7-9	TRBJ1-1	TGTGCCAGCAGCCCCCGACAGGGGGAGTACGCTGAAGCTTTCTTT	CASSPRQGEYAEAFF
.	.	TRBV4-1	TRBJ2-6	TGCGCCAGCAGCCAAGATAGGGCGGGGATCTCTGGGGCCAACGTCCTGACTTTC	CASSQDRAGISGANVLTF
.	.	TRBV27	TRBJ2-7	TGTGCCAGCAGTTTATTTGGGGCAGGGTACAGCGAGCAGTACTTC	CASSLFGAGYSEQYF
.	.	TRBV19	TRBJ1-2	TGTGCCAGTAACCCCGGATCTCGGAGTCCCTATGGCTACACCTTC	CASNPGSRSPYGYTF
.	.	TRBV27	TRBJ2-3	TGTGCCAGCAGTTCCCGCGGGCGTAGCACAGATACGCAGTATTTT	CASSSRGRSTDTQYF
.	TRBD1	TRBV4-1	TRBJ1-5	TGCGCCAGCAGCACAGGGGGCAATCAGCCCCAGCATTTT	CASSTGGNQPQHF
.	TRBD1	TRBV19	TRBJ2-3	TGTGCCAGTAGTACCCCCGACAGGGGGGAAGATACGCAGTATTTT	CASSTPDRGEDTQYF
.	.	TRBV6-1	TRBJ2-7	TGTGCCAGCCGGGACACCCCCTACGAGCAGTACTTC	CASRDTPYEQYF
.	.	TRBV25-1	TRBJ2-1	TGTGCCAGCAGTGAAGGTAGAAGTGAGCAGTTCTTC	CASSEGRSEQFF
once	.	TRBV7-9	TRBJ2-1	TGTGCCAGCACTCGCGGTAGCAATGAGCAGTTCTTC	CASTRGSNEQFF
.	TRBD1	TRBV27	TRBJ1-2	TGTGCCAGCAGTCAGATACGACAGGGTTGGGGCTATGGCTACACCTTC	CASSQIRQGWGYGYTF
.	TRBD1	TRBV5-1	TRBJ2-7	TGCGCCAGCAGCTTGGGTTGGGGACAGGGCGCCGCCGAGCAGTACTTC	CASSLGWGQGAAEQYF
.	.	TRBV29-1	TRBJ2-7	TGCAGCGTTGTCCGCGGGACCTACGAGCAGTACTTC	CSVVRGTYEQYF
.	TRBD1	TRBV10-3	TRBJ1-2	TGTGCCATCAGTGAACTGGGACAGGGGGCTGATGGCTACACCTTC	CAISELGQGADGYTF
.	.	TRBV11-2	TRBJ1-1	TGTGCCAGCATCTCCCGGGACAACATGAACACTGAAGCTTTCTTT	CASISRDNMNTEAFF
.	.	TRBV5-1	TRBJ2-7	TGCGCCAGCAGCCGCCGGCTAGTTACGGACGAGCAGTACTTC	CASSRRLVTDEQYF
.	.	TRBV19	TRBJ2-2	TGTGCCAGTAGTGCGTCGGGATCCGGGGAGCTGTTTTTT	CASSASGSGELFF
.	TRBD1	TRBV28	TRBJ2-7	TGTGCCAGCAATAAAGGGGGGACAGGGTCCTACGAGCAGTACTTC	CASNKGGTGSYEQYF
once	TRBD1	TRBV6-6	TRBJ2-7	TGTGCCAGCAGGGGACAGGTAACCTACGAGCAGTACTTC	CASRGQVTYEQYF
.	.	TRBV5-1	TRBJ2-7	TGCGCCAGCAGCTTAGGCGGGTTCTCAGATGCCTACGAGCAGTACTTC	CASSLGGFSDAYEQYF
.	.	TRBV4-1	TRBJ1-5	TGCGCCAGCAGCCAGACGGGGAGCAATCAGCCCCAGCATTTT	CASSQTGSNQPQHF
.	.	TRBV30	TRBJ1-5	TGTGCCTGGGGAGACCGACGCAATCAGCCCCAGCATTTT	CAWGDRRNQPQHF
.	.	TRBV13	TRBJ1-5	TGTGCCAGCAGACGCGGAAGAAATAGCAATCAGCCCCAGCATTTT	CASRRGRNSNQPQHF
few	.	TRBV15	TRBJ1-2	TGTGCCACCAGCAAGGACAGAAACTATGGCTACACCTTC	CATSKDRNYGYTF
once	.	TRBV9	TRBJ2-3	TGTGCCAGCAGCGTAACTCCGGGGGGCCCGGGGCGCACAGATACGCAGTATTTT	CASSVTPGGPGRTDTQYF
.	.	TRBV5-1	TRBJ2-7	TGCGCCAGCAGCATAGACAGTAACGAGCAGTACTTC	CASSIDSNEQYF
.	TRBD2	TRBV2	TRBJ2-1	TGTGCCAGCAGTGTAGATCTAGCGGACTACAATGAGCAGTTCTTC	CASSVDLADYNEQFF
once	TRBD1	TRBV2	TRBJ2-1	TGTGCCAGCCGAAGAACCCGGGACAGGGAATACAATGAGCAGTTCTTC	CASRRTRDREYNEQFF
.	TRBD2	TRBV27	TRBJ2-7	TGTGCCAGCAGTTTACGCGGGAGCAAGTACGAGCAGTACTTC	CASSLRGSKYEQYF
.	.	TRBV27	TRBJ1-3	TGTGCCAGCAGCCCCCGGGGGGGCTCTGGAAACACCATATATTTT	CASSPRGGSGNTIYF
.	TRBD1	TRBV4-3	TRBJ1-2	TGCGCCAGCAGCCAAGAAGGACAGGGAGGCTATGGCTACACCTTC	CASSQEGQGGYGYTF
.	.	TRBV14	TRBJ2-7	TGTGCCAGCAGCCAGACTCCCTACGAGCAGTACTTC	CASSQTPYEQYF